These 23 T cell receptor beta chains were all obtained from the same sample, sequenced in a study of T cell repertoires in cytomegalovirus infection (dated by TCRdb to between 2018 and 2020). This sample was sequenced with an Illumina HiSeq 1500. Through fastp at Q25 and MiXCR, TCRdb rebuilt clones from the public reads, retaining in-frame beta chains. Rows are unified per CDR3 protein, each entry keeping the most common DNA and genes. The sample table holds some 400,000 distinct CDR3 sequences, of which over 15% were seen once. The ten largest make up approximately 10% of the sample. Sequencing used PBMCs. These receptors all come from a human donor in good health (CMV status not recorded). Some clones in this sample may be carry-over from other donors' samples.

The gene calls are TRBV5-4 and TRBJ2-7; the match to TRBD2 covers 9 bases. V lost 5 bases to trimming and J lost 5 bases; unmatched junction nucleotides: 8. Germline lookup yields CDR1 SGHNT and CDR2 YYREEE (reference sequence). The CDR3 loop spans 14 amino acids. Here the CDR3 DNA reads TGTGCCAGCAGTACCGGGACTAGCCACCACGAGCAGTACTTC. It encodes CASSTGTSHHEQYF.

This clonotype was recorded at least ten times. The gene calls are TRBV29-1 and TRBJ1-1; no definite D call. The CDR3 length is 12 residues. Germline CDR1 reads SQVTM; CDR2 reads ANQGSEA. V was trimmed by 4 bases and J by 6 bases, leaving 12 bases between them. Here the CDR3 DNA reads TGCAGCGTTGTATTGGTCCGCGCTGAAGCTTTCTTT. Its translation: CSVVLVRAEAFF.

This clonotype appeared a few times. V is TRBV6-6 and J is TRBJ1-2; 7 bases are shared with TRBD1. Trimming cost V 8 bases and J 8 bases; bases outside gene matches: 11. There are 13 residues in the CDR3. From germline, CDR1 is MNHNY and CDR2 SVGAGI (reference sequence). The CDR3 nucleotides read TGTGCCAGCCGGGACAGAACGGTCCGCGGCTACACCTTC. It encodes CASRDRTVRGYTF.

The rearrangement uses TRBV30 and TRBJ1-1; D unresolved. The V end lost 0 bases, the J end lost 6 bases, and 14 bases lay between the germline ends. The CDR3 extends over 14 amino acids. Germline lookup yields CDR1 GTSNPN and CDR2 SVGIG (reference sequence). The CDR3 DNA reads TGTGCCTGGAGTGTGGGAGCCAGGTACGCTGAAGCTTTCTTT. Translating gives CAWSVGARYAEAFF. Full variable domain (rest looked up from reference TRBV30 and TRBJ1-1): SQTIHQWPATLVQPVGSPLSLECTVEGTSNPNLYWYRQAAGRGLQLLFYSVGIGQISSEVPQNLSASRPQDRQFILSSKKLLLSDSGFYLCAWSVGARYAEAFFGQGTRLTVV.

This clonotype turned up a few times. The chain links TRBV7-2 to TRBJ2-1; possible D gene TRBD2, 6 bases. V was pared by 5 bases and J by 4 bases, with 15 bases between. The CDR3 has 15 amino acids. Germline V gene sequence: CDR1 SGHTA, CDR2 FQGNSA. The CDR3 nucleotides read TGTGCCAGCAGCCCCCTAGCGAGTTCATACAATGAGCAGTTCTTC. Its protein is CASSPLASSYNEQFF.

This clonotype was seen a handful of times. V is TRBV7-2 and J is TRBJ2-3, with 11 bases matching TRBD2. The V gene's germline CDR1 is SGHTA and CDR2 FQGNSA. This CDR3 has 15 residues. Unmatched junction bases numbered 3, after V lost 3 bases and J lost 4 bases. CDR3: CASSFSGGAADTQYF. CDR3 sequence (DNA): TGTGCCAGCAGCTTTAGCGGGGGGGCGGCAGATACGCAGTATTTT. The full variable domain, its missing parts supplied by reference TRBV7-2 and TRBJ2-3, is GAGVSQSPSNKVTEKGKDVELRCDPISGHTALYWYRQSLGQGLEFLIYFQGNSAPDKSGLPSDRFSAERTGGSVSTLTIQRTQQEDSAVYLCASSFSGGAADTQYFGPGTRLTVL.

The sample holds many counts of this clonotype. CDR3 DNA: TGTGCCAGCAGGACTCCAGGGGGCCCAGCCTACGAGCAGTACTTC. Translation gives CASRTPGGPAYEQYF. The chain is built from TRBV28 and TRBJ2-7; 8 positions agree with TRBD1. Looked up from germline, CDR1 is MDHEN and CDR2 is SYDVKM. CDR3 length: 15 amino acids. V dropped 6 bases and J dropped 2; count of bases not matched to a gene: 9.

This clonotype showed up many times. This chain uses TRBV4-2 with TRBJ1-1; D gene unclear. The CDR3 spans 14 residues. CDR1 and CDR2 (germline): LGHNA, YNFKEQ. V was pared by 1 base and J by 5 bases, with 11 bases between. DNA of the CDR3: TGTGCCAGCAGCCAAGTGGGAATCGGGACTGAAGCTTTCTTT. Protein product: CASSQVGIGTEAFF.

The chain is built from TRBV7-9 and TRBJ2-1; D may correspond to TRBD1 or TRBD2 (5 bases each). Germline assignment: CDR1 SEHNR and CDR2 FQNEAQ (reference sequence). This CDR3 comprises 13 residues. Trimming stripped 5 bases from V and 10 bases from J, with 15 bases between. The CDR3 DNA follows: TGTGCCAGCAGCAGAGGCCTGGGGGAGGAGCAGTTCTTC. Protein product: CASSRGLGEEQFF.

This clonotype has at least ten counts. V is TRBV7-6 and J is TRBJ2-1, with TRBD2 matching over 10 bases. This CDR3 region has 16 residues. After removal of 4 bases from V and 3 bases from J, the junction contained 6 bases not matched to a gene. Germline lookup yields CDR1 SGHVS and CDR2 FNYEAQ. The DNA of the CDR3 is TGTGCCAGCAGCTACACCTGGACTAGCGGCTACAATGAGCAGTTCTTC. As protein: CASSYTWTSGYNEQFF. Full variable domain (outside the CDR3, taken from reference TRBV7-6 and TRBJ2-1): GAGVSQSPRYKVTKRGQDVALRCDPISGHVSLYWYRQALGQGPEFLTYFNYEAQQDKSGLPNDRFSAERPEGSISTLTIQRTEQRDSAMYRCASSYTWTSGYNEQFFGPGTRLTVL.

The table lists this clonotype with a few counts. The chain combines TRBV7-2 with TRBJ2-3, with a possible D match to TRBD1 (6 bases). The V end lost 4 bases, the J end lost 6 bases, and 11 bases lay between the germline ends. Germline V gives CDR1 SGHTA, CDR2 FQGNSA. The CDR3 totals 13 residues. CDR3 loop: CASSWGQQDTQYF. The CDR3, as DNA: TGTGCCAGCAGCTGGGGACAACAGGATACGCAGTATTTT.

The J gene is TRBJ1-4, the V gene TRBV4-3; D is uncertain. This CDR3 has 15 amino acids. The V gene lost 0 bases and the J gene lost 4 bases, with 9 bases spanning the gap. Germline loops: CDR1 LGHNA, CDR2 YSLEER. CDR3 in DNA: TGCGCCAGCAGCCAAGATGGAAGGAGTAATGAAAAACTGTTTTTT. Its translation is CASSQDGRSNEKLFF.

The V gene is TRBV12-3 or TRBV12-4, the J gene TRBJ1-2; a weak D match, TRBD1 (5 bases). This CDR3 contains 14 residues. Trimming took 3 bases from V and 3 from J, leaving 11 bases between them. CDR3 bases: TGTGCCAGCAGTTTTGTAGGGGCCGACTATGGCTACACCTTC. Protein sequence: CASSFVGADYGYTF.

This clonotype was counted only a few times. The chain combines TRBV29-1 with TRBJ2-3; 8 bases line up with TRBD2. With V trimmed by 4 bases and J by 1 base, 4 bases remained unmatched. There are 14 residues in the CDR3. Germline V gene sequence: CDR1 SQVTM, CDR2 ANQGSEA. CDR3 in DNA: TGCAGCGTTGCCCAGCGGGAGCGCACAGATACGCAGTATTTT. Its translation is CSVAQRERTDTQYF.

This clonotype appeared many times. The chain recombines TRBV7-2 with TRBJ2-3; D perhaps matches TRBD1 (6 bases). The CDR3 has 14 amino acids. The germline CDR1 and CDR2 sequences are SGHTA and FQGNSA. V lost 2 bases and J lost 2, with 8 bases in between. This chain's CDR3 is CASSLQGNTDTQYF. The CDR3 DNA reads as TGTGCCAGCAGCTTACAGGGGAACACAGATACGCAGTATTTT.

V usage is TRBV12-5 and J usage is TRBJ1-5, with D tentatively TRBD1 (5 bases). V lost 6 bases, J lost 2 bases, and 11 bases lay in between. This CDR3 spans 14 amino acids. From germline, CDR1 is LGHNT and CDR2 FRNRAP. DNA of the CDR3: TGTGCTAGTGGCTCAGGGATTGGCAATCAGCCCCAGCATTTT. This translates into CASGSGIGNQPQHF.

This clonotype has only a few counts. DNA of the CDR3: TGCAGTGCTAGGCTAGCGGGGGGAGACTTGAGGAGCACAGATACGCAGTATTTT. This codes for CSARLAGGDLRSTDTQYF. This chain uses TRBV20-1 with TRBJ2-3; the match to TRBD2 covers 11 bases. With 3 bases clipped from V and 0 bases from J, the junction kept 11 bases outside the gene matches. The CDR3 has 18 residues. Germline V CDR1 and CDR2: DFQATT, SNEGSKA (reference sequence).

Points on this clonotype: A much more abundant neighbour one base away suggests this may be a read error. This sequence joins TRBV7-2 and TRBJ2-3, with D hard to call. Germline lookup yields CDR1 SGHTA and CDR2 FQGNSA. The CDR3 is 15 residues long. The V end lost 1 base, the J end lost 6 bases, and 14 bases lay between the germline ends. CDR3 region: CASSLGGGWADTQYF. The CDR3 nucleotides read TGTGCCAGCAGCTTAGGAGGTGGTTGGGCCGATACGCAGTATTTT.

The table lists this clonotype with many counts. The chain recombines TRBV7-2 with TRBJ1-6, with D uncertain. V lost 3 bases to trimming and J lost 4 bases, with 7 bases between them. The CDR3 length is 14 residues. Per the germline V gene, CDR1 is SGHTA and CDR2 is FQGNSA. The CDR3 protein is CASSFRLYNSPLHF. The CDR3 DNA reads TGTGCCAGCAGCTTTCGACTGTATAATTCACCCCTCCACTTT.

This clonotype has ten or more counts. The V gene is TRBV4-1, the J gene TRBJ1-1; unclear D gene. Germline CDR1 is MGHRA and CDR2 is YSYEKL. CDR3 length equals 15 residues. V dropped 2 bases and J dropped 0 bases, with 10 bases sitting between them. CDR3 loop: CASSQRTEMNTEAFF. The CDR3 coding sequence is TGCGCCAGCAGCCAAAGAACAGAGATGAACACTGAAGCTTTCTTT.

The chain joins TRBV10-3 to TRBJ2-1; the match to TRBD2 covers 8 bases. The CDR3 has 14 residues. The V gene's germline CDR1 is ENHRY and CDR2 SYGVKD. J was trimmed by 2 bases and V by 3 bases; bases with no gene match: 0. CDR3 protein: CAISDGGAYNEQFF. The CDR3 region has the DNA TGTGCCATCAGTGACGGGGGGGCCTACAATGAGCAGTTCTTC.

This clonotype turned up a few times. J is TRBJ1-4 and V is TRBV5-5, with D perhaps TRBD1 (6 bases). This CDR3 has 15 amino acids. From germline, CDR1 is SGHKS and CDR2 YYEKEE (reference sequence). The V end was cut by 7 bases, the J end by 1 base, with 14 bases between. The CDR3 spells CASGRQGKTNEKLFF. The CDR3 DNA sequence: TGTGCCAGCGGGCGTCAGGGGAAAACTAATGAAAAACTGTTTTTT.

Details on this clonotype: This clone may be a read error of a much larger clone one base away. This chain uses TRBV7-2 with TRBJ1-5; the D is unclear. Germline V gives CDR1 SGHTA, CDR2 FQGNSA. The V and J ends lost 1 base and 9 bases respectively, with 10 bases between them. The CDR3 totals 13 residues. The CDR3 here is CASSLDRNRPQHF. The CDR3 DNA sequence: TGTGCCAGCAGCTTAGACCGTAATAGGCCCCAGCATTTT. Drawing the rest from reference TRBV7-2 and TRBJ1-5, the complete variable domain is GAGVSQSPSNKVTEKGKDVELRCDPISGHTALYWYRQSLGQGLEFLIYFQGNSAPDKSGLPSDRFSAERTGGSVSTLTIQRTQQEDSAVYLCASSLDRNRPQHFGDGTRLSIL.